The TCR beta chain under discussion was sequenced for a study of immune cell composition in non-small cell lung cancer. Study information: Tumours were mainly lung adenocarcinoma or squamous cell carcinoma.

Study-level points and caveats: Overall clonality, unlike maximal tumour-associated clone frequency, did not predict TIL reactivity. Squamous carcinomas (roughly 80%) more often had tumour-associated clones >0.5% than adenocarcinomas (33%).

Germline CDR1 reads SGHNT; CDR2 reads YYREEE (reference sequence). The CDR3 covers 14 residues. Trimming took 2 bases from V and 1 from J, leaving 6 bases between them. This table comes from immunoSEQ multiplex PCR, and its TCRdb copy is limited to in-frame clones, with some not included. This repertoire shows roughly 4,700 clones, approximately 80% found once; its top ten account for roughly 17%. On this clone: No antigen is known for it.

The specimen was lung tumor tissue. The chain carries TRBV5-4 and TRBJ2-2, with D uncertain. The receptor was derived from a human donor with non-small cell lung cancer. The CDR3 is CASSLTGNTGELFF. DNA for the CDR3: TGTGCCAGCAGCTTAACGGGGAACACCGGGGAGCTGTTTTTT.